This T cell receptor (beta chain) was documented in a study of cytomegalovirus exposure and HLA in healthy donors. Study-level findings and limits: Among CMV-associated TCR beta chains, most appeared HLA-restricted in a later analysis.

Germline V CDR1 and CDR2: LNHNV, YYDKDF (reference sequence). Trimming removed 6 bases from V and 8 bases from J, with 19 bases in between. The CDR3 is made up of 14 amino acids. This clone was counted between two and nine times. Its antigen is not identified. In the PCR, 60 Vbeta and 13 Jbeta primers were used. Data came from immunoSEQ multiplex PCR; TCRdb stores just in-frame clones and leaves some out. The sample yields tens of thousands of clones, less than 80% seen once. The sequenced material came from PBMCs. This sequence joins TRBV15 and TRBJ1-2; D ambiguous. The receptor was derived from a man aged 25 to 40 in good health and CMV-seronegative. This CDR3 is CATSVLGGVYGYTF. The CDR3 DNA sequence: TGTGCCACCAGTGTGTTGGGCGGGGTGTACGGCTACACCTTC.